A single sample is the source of the 32 T cell receptor beta chains below, sequenced in a study of cytomegalovirus exposure and HLA in healthy donors. 60 Vbeta and 13 Jbeta primers were used in PCR. Some clones are missing from TCRdb's copy, which holds only in-frame ones; the method was immunoSEQ multiplex PCR. The sample shows roughly 150,000 clones, approximately 78% of them seen only once. The sequenced material came from PBMCs. These receptor sequences come from a male donor in good health and CMV-seronegative.

This clone appeared once. The chain carries TRBV7-2 and TRBJ2-1; the match to TRBD2 covers 11 bases. Trimming cost V 4 bases and J 5 bases; bases outside gene matches: 7. The germline V gene has CDR1 SGHTA and CDR2 FQGNSA. The CDR3 length is 16 residues. The CDR3 bases are TGTGCCAGCAGCTCCGATAGCGGGGGGGTTCACAATGAGCAGTTCTTC. The encoded protein is CASSSDSGGVHNEQFF.

As for this clone: The same CDR3 also results from other DNA sequences found in this sample. The J gene is TRBJ2-6, the V gene TRBV4-3; D not certain. Trimming removed 1 base at V and 4 bases at J, with 5 bases between. This CDR3 has 14 amino acids. The germline gives CDR1 LGHNA, CDR2 YSLEER. The CDR3 bases are TGCGCCAGCAGCCAAGGAGGAGGGGCCAACGTCCTGACTTTC. Its protein product is CASSQGGGANVLTF.

The rearrangement links TRBV18 to TRBJ1-1; no firm D call. In germline, CDR1 is KGHSH, CDR2 LQKENI. This CDR3 has 11 residues. With 3 bases removed from V and 3 bases from J, the gap between germline ends came to 2 bases. The CDR3 coding sequence is TGTGCCAGCTCACCCGACACTGAAGCTTTCTTT. It is translated as CASSPDTEAFF.

A remark on this clone: Relative to the germline gene, one junction end is altered; a read error may explain this. The rearrangement joins TRBV29-1 to TRBJ1-2; a possible D gene is TRBD1 (6 bases). Per germline, CDR1 SQVTM and CDR2 ANQGSEA. The CDR3 has 14 residues. CDR3 loop: CSVKSEGGNYGYPF. CDR3 coding DNA: TGCAGCGTCAAATCCGAGGGGGGGAACTATGGCTACCCCTTC.

This clone was found once. This chain connects TRBV28 to TRBJ2-4; 9 bases map to TRBD2. The junction had 4 bases not matched to a gene; V was cut back by 3 bases and J by 7 bases. Germline lookup yields CDR1 MDHEN and CDR2 SYDVKM. The CDR3 consists of 14 residues. The CDR3 DNA is TGTGCCAGCAGTTTGACTAGCGGTATGAACATTCAGTACTTC. Its translation: CASSLTSGMNIQYF.

The chain recombines TRBV6-6 with TRBJ2-3, with no clear D. V gave up 7 bases and J gave up 4 bases, with 15 bases separating them. The CDR3 totals 14 residues. The germline V gene has CDR1 MNHNY and CDR2 SVGAGI (reference sequence). CDR3 nucleotide sequence: TGTGCCAGCACGGATACCGGCGGCCCAGATACGCAGTATTTT. Residues: CASTDTGGPDTQYF.

CDR3 protein: CASSLGDTQETQYF. The CDR3 DNA reads TGCGCCAGCAGCTTGGGCGACACCCAAGAGACCCAGTACTTC. V gene TRBV5-1 combines with J gene TRBJ2-5; D unresolved. V was trimmed by 0 bases and J by 1 base, leaving 7 bases between them. Looked up from germline, CDR1 is SGHRS and CDR2 is YFSETQ. CDR3 length: 14 residues.

The chain employs TRBV28 and TRBJ1-5; a possible D gene is TRBD1 (6 bases). The germline V and J ends were trimmed by 1 base and 7 bases, with 17 bases remaining between them. CDR1 MDHEN and CDR2 SYDVKM come from the germline V gene. This CDR3 region has 16 residues. CDR3: CASSLSLQGTGQPQHF. The CDR3 nucleotides are TGTGCCAGCAGTTTATCCCTACAGGGAACAGGGCAGCCCCAGCATTTT.

This clone appeared a few times. The rearrangement joins TRBV6-1 to TRBJ1-5; perhaps TRBD1 as D (5 bases). This CDR3 is 17 amino acids long. V lost 0 bases, J lost 1 base, and 13 bases lay in between. CDR1 and CDR2 from the germline V gene are MNHNS and SASEGT. The CDR3: CASSEASGGWSNQPQHF. Written as DNA, the CDR3 is TGTGCCAGCAGTGAAGCGTCCGGGGGTTGGAGCAATCAGCCCCAGCATTTT.

The gene calls are TRBV7-3 and TRBJ2-2; perhaps TRBD1 as D (5 bases). Germline V CDR1 and CDR2: SGHTA, FQGTGA. This CDR3 has 17 amino acids. V was cut by 0 bases and J by 0 bases, with 11 bases left in between. The CDR3 sequence is CASSLTQAGTNTGELFF. Written as DNA, the CDR3 is TGTGCCAGCAGCTTAACTCAGGCAGGGACGAACACCGGGGAGCTGTTTTTT.

This clone was recorded once. This chain uses TRBV9 with TRBJ1-3; D is perhaps TRBD1 (5 bases). V gave up 0 bases and J gave up 0 bases, with 19 bases separating them. CDR1 is SGDLS and CDR2 is YYNGEE in the germline V gene. This CDR3 spans 19 amino acids. CDR3 sequence reads: CASSVGVTVRGGSGNTIYF. DNA of the CDR3: TGTGCCAGCAGCGTAGGAGTGACGGTTCGCGGGGGCTCTGGAAACACCATATATTTT.

Only one count was recorded for this clone. At the DNA level, this CDR3 is encoded by other sequences in the same sample as well. The V gene is TRBV15, the J gene TRBJ2-7; 8 bases match TRBD1. The germline V gene has CDR1 LNHNV and CDR2 YYDKDF (reference sequence). Trimming took 0 bases from V and 4 from J; bases not matched to a gene: 8. The CDR3 spans 16 residues. The CDR3 DNA sequence: TGTGCCACCAGCAGAGATTTGGCAGGGGGCTCGTACGAGCAGTACTTC. Amino acids: CATSRDLAGGSYEQYF.

CDR3 protein: CAWSTWGRSDTQYF. The CDR3 DNA is TGTGCCTGGAGTACGTGGGGGAGGTCGGATACGCAGTATTTT. The chain has TRBV30 and TRBJ2-3; perhaps TRBD2 as D (6 bases). The CDR3 sequence is 14 residues long. The V and J ends lost 2 bases and 6 bases respectively, with 15 bases between them. Germline CDR1 and CDR2: GTSNPN and SVGIG (reference sequence). The full variable domain, completed using reference TRBV30 and TRBJ2-3, is SQTIHQWPATLVQPVGSPLSLECTVEGTSNPNLYWYRQAAGRGLQLLFYSVGIGQISSEVPQNLSASRPQDRQFILSSKKLLLSDSGFYLCAWSTWGRSDTQYFGPGTRLTVL.

This sequence joins TRBV6-5 and TRBJ2-7, with D perhaps TRBD2 (5 bases). The CDR3 runs to 14 residues. The germline gives CDR1 MNHEY, CDR2 SVGAGI. V gave up 0 bases and J gave up 0 bases, with 6 bases separating them. The CDR3 loop is CASSYSRDSYEQYF. The DNA for the CDR3 is TGTGCCAGCAGTTACTCGAGGGACTCCTACGAGCAGTACTTC.

This rearrangement joins TRBV10-3 to TRBJ1-2; D uncertain. Germline V gene sequence: CDR1 ENHRY, CDR2 SYGVKD. Trimming pared 0 bases from V and 4 bases from J, leaving 12 bases between. This CDR3 is 15 amino acids long. This CDR3 reads CAISESRETAYGYTF. CDR3 nucleotides: TGTGCCATCAGTGAGTCTAGGGAGACGGCCTATGGCTACACCTTC.

The chain recombines TRBV7-2 with TRBJ1-4; TRBD1 aligns across 9 bases. V shed 1 base and J 0 bases; nucleotides not matched to a gene: 0. Germline V lookup: CDR1 SGHTA, CDR2 FQGNSA. The CDR3 is 16 amino acids. The CDR3 spells CASSLGQGATNEKLFF. As DNA, the CDR3 is TGTGCCAGCAGCTTAGGACAGGGGGCAACTAATGAAAAACTGTTTTTT.

The chain has TRBV4-3 and TRBJ2-7, with a tentative D call TRBD1 (6 bases). Looked up from germline, CDR1 is LGHNA and CDR2 is YSLEER. This CDR3 region has 13 residues. The germline V and J ends were trimmed by 4 bases and 3 bases, with 10 bases remaining between them. The CDR3 sequence: CASSLLDSYEQYF. The CDR3 nucleotides are TGCGCCAGCAGCCTCCTGGACAGCTACGAGCAGTACTTC.

The chain combines TRBV6-4 with TRBJ1-1, with no clear D. This CDR3 is built from 13 residues. The V gene's germline CDR1 is MRHNA and CDR2 SNTAGT. The V gene lost 4 bases and the J gene lost 3 bases, with 9 bases spanning the gap. In nucleotides, the CDR3 is TGTGCCAGCAGTGCCACCGGGGACACTGAAGCTTTCTTT. This codes for CASSATGDTEAFF.

The gene calls are TRBV10-3 and TRBJ1-1; possible D gene TRBD1, 5 bases. This CDR3 region has 14 residues. CDR1 is ENHRY and CDR2 is SYGVKD in the germline V gene. V lost 6 bases to trimming and J lost 1 base, with 12 bases between them. CDR3 amino acids: CAIRRQGSNTEAFF. For the CDR3, the DNA is TGTGCCATCAGAAGGCAGGGTTCGAACACTGAAGCTTTCTTT.

The chain joins TRBV5-4 to TRBJ1-1; maybe TRBD1 (5 bases). The V end lost 1 base, the J end lost 0 bases, and 7 bases lay between the germline ends. Germline-derived CDR1 and CDR2 are SGHNT and YYREEE (reference sequence). CDR3 length equals 14 residues. CDR3 protein: CASSLLGLNTEAFF. DNA of the CDR3: TGTGCCAGCAGCTTGCTGGGGCTGAACACTGAAGCTTTCTTT.

The chain joins TRBV5-1 to TRBJ2-5; tentative D call: TRBD1 (6 bases). Trimming removed 0 bases from V and 7 bases from J, with 34 bases in between. The CDR3 loop spans 21 amino acids. The germline V gene has CDR1 SGHRS and CDR2 YFSETQ. The CDR3 region is CASSLGTRRDMVHQKGWTQYF. The CDR3 region has the DNA TGCGCCAGCAGCTTGGGCACTCGCCGGGACATGGTCCATCAAAAAGGGTGGACCCAGTACTTC.

This rearrangement joins TRBV4-3 to TRBJ2-7; a weak D match, TRBD1 (6 bases). Germline V CDR1 and CDR2: LGHNA, YSLEER. The V end was cut by 3 bases, the J end by 3 bases, with 15 bases between. The CDR3 runs to 15 residues. CDR3 sequence (DNA): TGCGCCAGCAGCCACGGATACCTGGACAGCTACGAGCAGTACTTC. This encodes CASSHGYLDSYEQYF.

The chain joins TRBV10-3 to TRBJ2-1; 15 positions match TRBD2. The CDR3 length is 17 residues. J was trimmed by 4 bases and V by 6 bases; bases with no gene match: 7. Germline loops: CDR1 ENHRY, CDR2 SYGVKD. The CDR3 coding sequence is TGTGCCATCAGCAGGACGGGACTAGCGGGAGGTTACAATGAGCAGTTCTTC. As protein: CAISRTGLAGGYNEQFF.

The chain uses TRBV19 and TRBJ2-5; D possibly corresponds to TRBD2 (6 bases). The CDR3 has 14 residues. V gave up 4 bases and J gave up 0 bases, with 9 bases separating them. Germline V gene lookup returns CDR1 LNHDA and CDR2 SQIVND (reference sequence). The CDR3 DNA reads TGTGCCAGTAGTACCCGGGGGTACCAAGAGACCCAGTACTTC. As protein: CASSTRGYQETQYF.

The rearrangement joins TRBV7-2 to TRBJ2-7; D is perhaps TRBD1 (6 bases). There are 12 residues in the CDR3. Between the trimmed V and J ends, which lost 1 base and 7 bases, there was a span of 8 bases. CDR1 and CDR2 (germline): SGHTA, FQGNSA. The chain's CDR3 is CASSLEGGEQYF. The CDR3 DNA reads TGTGCCAGCAGCTTAGAAGGGGGAGAGCAGTACTTC.

This chain links TRBV7-3 with TRBJ2-5; 9 nucleotides line up with TRBD1. Germline V gene data show CDR1 as SGHTA and CDR2 as FQGTGA. This CDR3 is 14 amino acids long. V lost 4 bases, J lost 6 bases, and 6 bases stayed unmatched. The CDR3 reads CASSSGQGEKTQYF. In DNA, the CDR3 is TGTGCCAGCAGCTCGGGACAGGGTGAAAAGACCCAGTACTTC.

CDR3 bases: TGTGCCAGCAGTTTTCGCCGGGGACAACAAGAGACCCAGTACTTC. Translation gives CASSFRRGQQETQYF. This sequence joins TRBV6-5 and TRBJ2-5; perhaps TRBD1 as D (6 bases). The germline gives CDR1 MNHEY, CDR2 SVGAGI. The CDR3 is 15 amino acids. V lost 4 bases and J lost 2, with 14 bases in between.

This rearrangement joins TRBV4-1 to TRBJ1-1; no reliable D call. V was shortened by 5 bases and J by 8 bases, with 21 bases between the two germline ends. This CDR3 spans 15 amino acids. Germline V gene sequence: CDR1 MGHRA, CDR2 YSYEKL. The CDR3 region has the DNA TGCGCCAGCAGCGCCTTAGCCGGACTCCTCCGAGAAGCTTTCTTT. Translated: CASSALAGLLREAFF.

The rearrangement uses TRBV5-5 and TRBJ1-1; 11 bases align to TRBD1. The CDR3 has 15 residues. Per the germline V gene, CDR1 is SGHKS and CDR2 is YYEKEE (reference sequence). V was clipped by 4 bases and J by 6 bases; unmatched bases: 8. The DNA for the CDR3 is TGTGCCAGCAGCGACCGGGACAGGGGGAGCGCTGAAGCTTTCTTT. Its protein product is CASSDRDRGSAEAFF.

The genes are TRBV6-4 and TRBJ2-1; 13 nucleotides agree with TRBD2. J was trimmed by 3 bases and V by 0 bases; bases with no gene match: 5. The CDR3 consists of 18 residues. The V gene's germline CDR1 is MRHNA and CDR2 SNTAGT. Here the CDR3 DNA reads TGTGCCAGCAGTGACTCCCCACTAGCGGGAGGGGTCTACAATGAGCAGTTCTTC. Translation gives CASSDSPLAGGVYNEQFF.

V gene TRBV30 combines with J gene TRBJ2-1; 9 bases agree with TRBD1. V shed 0 bases, J shed 4 bases, and the junction held 10 bases outside the gene matches. In germline, CDR1 is GTSNPN, CDR2 SVGIG (reference sequence). The length of the CDR3 is 17 residues. The CDR3 DNA is TGTGCCTGGAGTGTCCCCCGGACAGGGGTGGAATACAATGAGCAGTTCTTC. This gives the protein CAWSVPRTGVEYNEQFF.

The chain uses TRBV5-1 and TRBJ2-3; 8 positions match TRBD2. Unmatched junction bases numbered 5, after V lost 4 bases and J lost 4 bases. Germline values: CDR1 SGHRS, CDR2 YFSETQ. The CDR3 covers 14 residues. The CDR3 region is CASSPGLAPDTQYF. The CDR3 DNA is TGCGCCAGCAGCCCCGGACTAGCCCCAGATACGCAGTATTTT. Drawing the rest from reference TRBV5-1 and TRBJ2-3, the complete variable domain is KAGVTQTPRYLIKTRGQQVTLSCSPISGHRSVSWYQQTPGQGLQFLFEYFSETQRNKGNFPGRFSGRQFSNSRSEMNVSTLELGDSALYLCASSPGLAPDTQYFGPGTRLTVL.